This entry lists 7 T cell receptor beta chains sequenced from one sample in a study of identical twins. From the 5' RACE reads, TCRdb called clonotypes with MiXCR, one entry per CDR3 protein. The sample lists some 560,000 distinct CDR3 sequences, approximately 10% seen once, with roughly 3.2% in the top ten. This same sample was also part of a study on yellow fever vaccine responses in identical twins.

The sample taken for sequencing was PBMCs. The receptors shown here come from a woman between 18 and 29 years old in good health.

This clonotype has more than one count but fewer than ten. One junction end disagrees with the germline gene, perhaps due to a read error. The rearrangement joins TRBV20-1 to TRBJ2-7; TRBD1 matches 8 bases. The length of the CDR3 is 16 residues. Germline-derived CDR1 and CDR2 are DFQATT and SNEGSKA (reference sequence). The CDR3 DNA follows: TGCTGTGCTAGAGACAGGACAGGGATAAGGTTAAGCGAGCAGTACTTC. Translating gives CCARDRTGIRLSEQYF.

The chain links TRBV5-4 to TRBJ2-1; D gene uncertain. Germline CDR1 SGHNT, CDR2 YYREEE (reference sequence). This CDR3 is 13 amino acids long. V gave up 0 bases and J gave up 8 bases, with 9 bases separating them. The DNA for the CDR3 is TGTGCCAGCAGCTTGGGAACATACGATGAGCAGTTCTTC. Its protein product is CASSLGTYDEQFF.

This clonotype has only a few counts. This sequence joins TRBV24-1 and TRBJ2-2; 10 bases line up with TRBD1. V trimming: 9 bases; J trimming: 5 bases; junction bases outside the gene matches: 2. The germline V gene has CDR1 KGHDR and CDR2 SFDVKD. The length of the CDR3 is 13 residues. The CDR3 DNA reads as TGTGCCACCCAGGGACAGGGGACCGGGGAGCTGTTTTTT. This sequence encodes CATQGQGTGELFF.

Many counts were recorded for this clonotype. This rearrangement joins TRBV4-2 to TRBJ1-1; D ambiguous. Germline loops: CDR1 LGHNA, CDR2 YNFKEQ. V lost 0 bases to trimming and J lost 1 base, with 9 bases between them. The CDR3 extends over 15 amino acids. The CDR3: CASSQDYNPNTEAFF. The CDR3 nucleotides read TGTGCCAGCAGCCAAGACTATAATCCGAACACTGAAGCTTTCTTT.

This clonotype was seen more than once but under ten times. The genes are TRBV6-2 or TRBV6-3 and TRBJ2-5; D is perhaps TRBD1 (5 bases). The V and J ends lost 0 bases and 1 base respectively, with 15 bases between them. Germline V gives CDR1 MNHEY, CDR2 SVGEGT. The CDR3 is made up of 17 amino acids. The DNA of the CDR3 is TGTGCCAGCAGTTACTCGATCCCCAGGGTCGGCCAAGAGACCCAGTACTTC. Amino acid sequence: CASSYSIPRVGQETQYF.

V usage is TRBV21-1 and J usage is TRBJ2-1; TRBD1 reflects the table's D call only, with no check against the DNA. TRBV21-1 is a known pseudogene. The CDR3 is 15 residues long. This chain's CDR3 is CASTWGRSGHNEQFF. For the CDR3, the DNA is TGTGCCAGCACCTGGGGGCGGAGCGGCCACAATGAGCAGTTCTTC.

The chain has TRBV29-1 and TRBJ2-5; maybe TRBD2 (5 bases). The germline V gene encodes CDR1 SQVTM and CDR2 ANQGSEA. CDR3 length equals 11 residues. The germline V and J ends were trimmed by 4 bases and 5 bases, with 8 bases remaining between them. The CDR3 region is CSVVRGETQYF. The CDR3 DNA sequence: TGCAGCGTTGTCCGAGGGGAGACCCAGTACTTC.